This entry describes one TCR beta chain. This sample was included in a study of blood T cell repertoires in COVID-19. The V and J ends lost 7 bases and 2 bases, in that order; junction bases with no gene match: 3. The CDR3 loop spans 13 amino acids. Per germline, CDR1 SGHRS and CDR2 YFSETQ. Original processing methods: Nucleated cell number was recorded as an estimate derived from reference gene primer amplification. Here immunoSEQ multiplex PCR was the method, and the copy in TCRdb shows in-frame clones only, minus some. The D gene and trimming were derived from the DNA, and the V and J assignments and clone size from that table. The repertoire includes about 180,000 clones, more than 70% of them detected once, and 4% sits in the top ten.

Sequencing input: peripheral blood. The rearrangement joins TRBV5-1 to TRBJ1-1, with 9 bases lining up with TRBD1. The TCR originated in a woman aged 30 to 39 with acute or convalescent COVID-19. CDR3 coding DNA: TGCGCCAGCGGGGGACAGGGTAACACTGAAGCTTTCTTT. Its protein is CASGGQGNTEAFF. Looking up the rest from reference TRBV5-1 and TRBJ1-1 gives the full variable domain: KAGVTQTPRYLIKTRGQQVTLSCSPISGHRSVSWYQQTPGQGLQFLFEYFSETQRNKGNFPGRFSGRQFSNSRSEMNVSTLELGDSALYLCASGGQGNTEAFFGQGTRLTVV.